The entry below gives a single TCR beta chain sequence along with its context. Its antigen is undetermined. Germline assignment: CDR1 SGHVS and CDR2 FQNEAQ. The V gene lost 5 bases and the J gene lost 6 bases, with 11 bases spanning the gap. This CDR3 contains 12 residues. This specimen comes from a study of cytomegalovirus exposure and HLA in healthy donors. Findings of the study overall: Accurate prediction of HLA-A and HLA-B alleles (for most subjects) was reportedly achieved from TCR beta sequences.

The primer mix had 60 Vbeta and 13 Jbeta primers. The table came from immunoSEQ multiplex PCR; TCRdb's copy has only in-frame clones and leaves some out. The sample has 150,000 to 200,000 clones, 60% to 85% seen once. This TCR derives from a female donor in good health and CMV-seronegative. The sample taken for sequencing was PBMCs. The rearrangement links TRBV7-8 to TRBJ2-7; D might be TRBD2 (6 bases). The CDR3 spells CASSVAGSEQYF. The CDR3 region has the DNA TGTGCCAGCAGCGTCGCGGGGTCCGAGCAGTACTTC.